One and the same sample provided the 21 T cell receptor beta chains below, sequenced in a study of neurological immune-mediated disorders. TCRdb processed the 5' RACE reads anew with MiXCR; each CDR3 protein has one entry. The sample holds about 10,000 distinct CDR3 sequences; over 20% are singletons and the top ten take 40% to 60%. The material sequenced was CD8+ T cells from blood. These receptors all come from a woman aged 60-75 years with HTLV-1-associated myelopathy (HAM/TSP).

This clonotype came up many times. The V and J genes are TRBV18 and TRBJ2-7; 7 bases map to TRBD1. The germline V gene encodes CDR1 KGHSH and CDR2 LQKENI. V lost 6 bases to trimming and J lost 5 bases; unmatched junction nucleotides: 10. This CDR3 region has 14 residues. The CDR3 nucleotides are TGTGCCAGCTCGCCGACAGGGAATTTAGACGAGCAGTACTTC. Translating gives CASSPTGNLDEQYF.

At least ten counts were recorded for this clonotype. The chain employs TRBV25-1 and TRBJ1-1; D not resolved. Germline V gives CDR1 MGHDK, CDR2 SYGVNS. The CDR3 covers 13 residues. Trimming shortened V by 5 bases and J by 1 base, and 8 bases separated the two germline ends. CDR3 nucleotide sequence: TGTGCCAGCAGTCAATCCCGGAACACTGAAGCTTTCTTT. This translates into CASSQSRNTEAFF.

This clonotype has ten or more counts. The chain couples TRBV20-1 to TRBJ2-6; 10 bases are a match to TRBD1. With 5 bases clipped from V and 13 bases from J, the junction kept 5 bases outside the gene matches. The CDR3 contains 12 residues. CDR1 is DFQATT, CDR2 SNEGSKA, per germline (reference sequence). The CDR3 loop reads CSAWDRGGVLTF. CDR3 DNA sequence: TGCAGTGCTTGGGACAGGGGTGGAGTCCTGACTTTC.

Ten or more counts support this clonotype. CDR3: CASSQEPGTTFGYTF. The CDR3 nucleotides read TGCGCCAGCAGCCAAGAGCCGGGCACCACCTTTGGCTACACCTTC. The chain recombines TRBV4-1 with TRBJ1-2, with no clear D. The germline V and J ends were trimmed by 0 bases and 7 bases, with 15 bases remaining between them. Germline CDR1 is MGHRA and CDR2 is YSYEKL. This CDR3 contains 15 residues.

This clonotype was picked up many times. The chain links TRBV20-1 to TRBJ1-2; 8 bases are a match to TRBD1. J gave up 0 bases and V 3 bases, and 6 bases lay outside the gene matches. The CDR3 is 15 residues long. Per germline, CDR1 DFQATT and CDR2 SNEGSKA (reference sequence). CDR3 in DNA: TGCAGTGCTAGGAATGACAGGGGTGCTAACTATGGCTACACCTTC. This encodes CSARNDRGANYGYTF.

This clonotype was detected ten times or more. The rearrangement joins TRBV5-1 to TRBJ1-2, with a possible D match to TRBD1 (6 bases). CDR3 size: 13 residues. The V end lost 1 base, the J end lost 7 bases, and 11 bases lay between the germline ends. Germline CDR1 is SGHRS and CDR2 is YFSETQ. The CDR3 DNA reads as TGCGCCAGCAGCTTGATCGGGGGCGGTGGCTACACCTTC. Translated: CASSLIGGGGYTF.

The chain is built from TRBV7-6 and TRBJ2-1; maybe TRBD1 (5 bases). Germline values: CDR1 SGHVS, CDR2 FNYEAQ. V was clipped by 5 bases and J by 9 bases, with 14 bases between them. The CDR3 spans 13 residues. The CDR3 DNA reads as TGTGCCAGCAGCACCCCGACAGTTTCTGAGCAGTTCTTC. Amino acid sequence: CASSTPTVSEQFF. The complete variable domain, with remaining parts taken from reference TRBV7-6 and TRBJ2-1, reads GAGVSQSPRYKVTKRGQDVALRCDPISGHVSLYWYRQALGQGPEFLTYFNYEAQQDKSGLPNDRFSAERPEGSISTLTIQRTEQRDSAMYRCASSTPTVSEQFFGPGTRLTVL.

The sample holds many counts of this clonotype. The rearrangement uses TRBV3-1 and TRBJ2-1; D gene uncertain. The V gene's germline CDR1 is LGHDT and CDR2 YNNKEL (reference sequence). The CDR3 sequence is 16 residues long. With 2 bases removed from V and 10 bases from J, the gap between germline ends came to 21 bases. The CDR3 spells CASSQLRVTFVVEQFF. The CDR3 bases are TGTGCCAGCAGCCAACTCAGAGTGACCTTCGTGGTGGAGCAGTTCTTC.

This clonotype was observed at least ten times. The CDR3 loop is CASSPGGPMNTEAFF. Written as DNA, the CDR3 is TGTGCCAGCAGCCCGGGCGGTCCCATGAACACTGAAGCTTTCTTT. The chain uses TRBV7-9 and TRBJ1-1; D is unresolved. Germline V gene sequence: CDR1 SEHNR, CDR2 FQNEAQ (reference sequence). Trimming shortened V by 5 bases and J by 0 bases, and 13 bases separated the two germline ends. CDR3 length: 15 residues.

This clonotype appeared a few times. This sequence joins TRBV9 and TRBJ2-2, with D perhaps TRBD1 (5 bases). The V end lost 0 bases, the J end lost 8 bases, and 11 bases lay between the germline ends. The germline CDR1 and CDR2 sequences are SGDLS and YYNGEE. This CDR3 comprises 14 residues. The CDR3 here is CASSVGPRAGELFF. The CDR3 region has the DNA TGTGCCAGCAGCGTAGGGCCCAGGGCAGGGGAGCTGTTTTTT. Complete variable domain (other parts from reference TRBV9 and TRBJ2-2): DSGVTQTPKHLITATGQRVTLRCSPRSGDLSVYWYQQSLDQGLQFLIQYYNGEERAKGNILERFSAQQFPDLHSELNLSSLELGDSALYFCASSVGPRAGELFFGEGSRLTVL.

This clonotype was observed at least ten times. The V call is TRBV20-1, the J call TRBJ2-7; 10 positions match TRBD2. This CDR3 comprises 13 residues. The V and J ends lost 3 bases and 3 bases, in that order; junction bases with no gene match: 2. The germline V gene encodes CDR1 DFQATT and CDR2 SNEGSKA (reference sequence). The CDR3 spells CSARGLASYEQYF. The CDR3 coding sequence is TGCAGTGCTAGGGGACTAGCGAGCTACGAGCAGTACTTC.

This clonotype was recorded many times. V and J are TRBV5-1 and TRBJ2-7, with TRBD2 matching 13 bases. The V gene's germline CDR1 is SGHRS and CDR2 YFSETQ. This CDR3 has 15 amino acids. With V trimmed by 4 bases and J by 7 bases, 8 bases remained unmatched. CDR3 loop: CASSSEPGLAGEQYF. The CDR3 nucleotides read TGCGCCAGCAGCAGCGAACCGGGACTAGCGGGAGAGCAGTACTTC.

The CDR3 loop reads CAGLGACTQYF. The CDR3 DNA reads TGTGCCGGCCTGGGGGCATGCACGCAGTATTTT. The chain links TRBV7-9 to TRBJ2-3, with D possibly being TRBD1 (6 bases). CDR1 SEHNR and CDR2 FQNEAQ come from the germline V gene (reference sequence). Trimming cost V 11 bases and J 9 bases, with 15 bases left between them. The length of the CDR3 is 11 residues.

This clonotype was seen at least ten times. The genes are TRBV27 and TRBJ2-7, with a tentative D call TRBD2 (7 bases). V was pared by 10 bases and J by 2 bases, with 27 bases between. The CDR3 contains 17 residues. The germline V gene encodes CDR1 MNHEY and CDR2 SMNVEV (reference sequence). CDR3 sequence reads: CATLPSRGRGIPYEQYF. CDR3 nucleotides: TGTGCCACCCTACCCTCTCGGGGGCGGGGGATCCCCTACGAGCAGTACTTC.

This clonotype has at least ten counts. The J gene is TRBJ2-1, the V gene TRBV2; 8 bases line up with TRBD2. CDR1 and CDR2 from the germline V gene are SNHLY and FYNNEI. V lost 7 bases, J lost 1 base, and 9 bases stayed unmatched. The CDR3 consists of 16 residues. CDR3 sequence: CASKSISGGSYNEQFF. CDR3 DNA: TGTGCCAGCAAATCAATTTCGGGGGGGTCCTACAATGAGCAGTTCTTC.

The sample holds many counts of this clonotype. The chain links TRBV4-2 to TRBJ2-3; the match to TRBD2 covers 13 bases. The germline V gene encodes CDR1 LGHNA and CDR2 YNFKEQ. The CDR3 sequence is 16 residues long. Trimming at V came to 1 base and at J to 5 bases, leaving 3 bases not matched to a gene. CDR3 sequence (DNA): TGTGCCAGCAGCCAAGGACTAGCGGGGGGAGGAGATACGCAGTATTTT. Translation: CASSQGLAGGGDTQYF.

This clonotype appeared many times. The chain has TRBV2 and TRBJ2-1; 8 bases are shared with TRBD1. Germline loops: CDR1 SNHLY, CDR2 FYNNEI. Trimming removed 10 bases from V and 7 bases from J; junction bases left unmatched: 18. CDR3 length: 16 amino acids. Here the CDR3 reads CATPGPGTGRRNEQFF. CDR3 sequence (DNA): TGTGCCACGCCGGGGCCCGGGACAGGTCGGAGGAATGAGCAGTTCTTC. The full variable domain, in which reference TRBV2 and TRBJ2-1 provide the parts outside the CDR3, is EPEVTQTPSHQVTQMGQEVILRCVPISNHLYFYWYRQILGQKVEFLVSFYNNEISEKSEIFDDQFSVERPDGSNFTLKIRSTKLEDSAMYFCATPGPGTGRRNEQFFGPGTRLTVL.

This clonotype was seen repeatedly, ten times or more. CDR3 amino acids: CASSSLIAGGRTDTQYF. In DNA, the CDR3 is TGTGCCAGCAGCTCCCTAATAGCGGGGGGTCGCACAGATACGCAGTATTTT. The chain joins TRBV7-6 to TRBJ2-3; TRBD2 matches at 10 bases. Germline loops: CDR1 SGHVS, CDR2 FNYEAQ. V lost 4 bases, J lost 1 base, and 8 bases stayed unmatched. This CDR3 region has 17 residues.

This clonotype was detected ten times or more. The genes are TRBV14 and TRBJ2-1; D possibly corresponds to TRBD1 (7 bases). Looked up from germline, CDR1 is SGHDN and CDR2 is FVKESK. V was shortened by 0 bases and J by 5 bases, with 17 bases between the two germline ends. The CDR3 has 17 amino acids. The CDR3 region is CASSQEASRGAHNEQFF. The CDR3 DNA is TGTGCCAGCAGCCAAGAAGCGAGCAGGGGGGCGCACAATGAGCAGTTCTTC.

The table lists this clonotype with many counts. The chain uses TRBV20-1 and TRBJ1-2; D gene ambiguous. Germline V CDR1 and CDR2: DFQATT, SNEGSKA (reference sequence). The CDR3 has 16 amino acids. With 2 bases removed from V and 7 bases from J, the gap between germline ends came to 23 bases. CDR3 nucleotides: TGCAGTGCTAGATTCTTTTATGGCCGAACCGGAGGTGGCTACACCTTC. Translating it yields CSARFFYGRTGGGYTF.

There are many counts of this clonotype. J is TRBJ1-2 and V is TRBV5-6; D not certain. Germline CDR1 is SGHDT and CDR2 is YYEEEE. The CDR3 spans 16 residues. V lost 1 base, J lost 3 bases, and 16 bases lay in between. For the CDR3, the DNA is TGTGCCAGCAGCTTGAGGATCGGCGGAACTTACTATGGCTACACCTTC. Translating gives CASSLRIGGTYYGYTF.